Listed below are T cell receptor beta chains from one sample, sequenced in a study of T cell repertoires in cytomegalovirus infection. MiXCR, run by TCRdb on the reads, gives a single entry per CDR3 protein. The sample includes 200,000 to 250,000 distinct CDR3 sequences, about 20% of them seen just once. The sequenced material came from CD8+ T cells from PBMCs. The receptors originated from a human donor in good health (CMV status not recorded). Some clones in this sample may be carry-over from other donors' samples. The CDR3 runs from the conserved cysteine through the conserved F or W. The D gene is left open where the match is weak. Expanded clones get a size class; other rows say once, few or many, or leave the size out.

j_call d_call clone_size v_call cdr3_nt cdr3_aa
TRBJ2-3 NA many TRBV7-8 TGTGCCAGCAGCTTATTCCAGGGACGGGGGGATACGCAGTATTTT CASSLFQGRGDTQYF
TRBJ2-1 NA many TRBV4-1 TGCGCCAGCAGCCAAGTCTTCCAAGGGGTGAATGAGCAGTTCTTC CASSQVFQGVNEQFF
TRBJ1-1 TRBD1 few TRBV2 TGTGCCAGCAGTGAACCAGGGACAGGGGGCACTGAAGCTTTCTTT CASSEPGTGGTEAFF
TRBJ1-5 TRBD1 many TRBV28 TGTGCCACCAAGGGGACAGGCAATCAGCCCCAGCATTTT CATKGTGNQPQHF
TRBJ1-5 NA NA TRBV5-6 TGTGCCAGCAGCTTTGAAGCGGGGACGCAGACCAGGATGCACCAGCCCCAGCATTTT CASSFEAGTQTRMHQPQHF
TRBJ2-7 NA NA TRBV19 TGTGCCAGTAGTATCAGTCCTCTGGACGAGCAGTACTTC CASSISPLDEQYF
TRBJ1-1 TRBD1 NA TRBV27 TGTGCCAGCAGTTTAACCGCACAGGGGGCAAGGAACACTGAAGCTTTCTTT CASSLTAQGARNTEAFF
TRBJ2-1 NA many TRBV7-3 TGTGCCAGCAGCTTAAACAGAATGGGAACCTACAATGAGCAGTTCTTC CASSLNRMGTYNEQFF
TRBJ2-5 NA few TRBV7-2 TGTGCCAGCAGCTCCCTCGTGTGGTTGGAGAGAGAGACCCAGTACTTC CASSSLVWLERETQYF
TRBJ2-1 NA many TRBV7-8 TGTGCCAGCAGCTTTAGGGGGAACTCCTACAATGAGCAGTTCTTC CASSFRGNSYNEQFF
TRBJ1-1 TRBD1 many TRBV4-2 TGTGCCAGCAGCCGTGGGACAGGTAGTCTGAACACTGAAGCTTTCTTT CASSRGTGSLNTEAFF
TRBJ1-1 TRBD1 many TRBV6-1 TGTGCCAGCAGTGAATTTGTGGTGCGACAGGGGGACACTGAAGCTTTCTTT CASSEFVVRQGDTEAFF
TRBJ2-7 TRBD1 NA TRBV28 TGTGCCAGCAGTTTGAGGGGACAGGGGGCTTACTACGAGCAGTACTTC CASSLRGQGAYYEQYF